What follows are 30 T cell receptor beta chains derived from one specimen sequenced in a study of shared clonotypes between healthy human individuals. The data were produced by immunoSEQ multiplex PCR, yet TCRdb's version contains in-frame clones alone and is incomplete. Here the sample spans around 2,100,000 clones, over 85% being singletons. CD45RO-negative CD8 cells positively selected for CCR7 made up the naive population, which excluded terminally differentiated effector memory CD45RA+ cells. Material: naive CD8+ T cells sorted from blood. All receptors come from a man between 18 and 35 years old in good health.

As regards this clone: The same CDR3 arises from other DNA sequences in this sample as well. The rearrangement links TRBV19 to TRBJ2-7; D tentatively fits TRBD1 or TRBD2 (5 bases each). Germline V gives CDR1 LNHDA, CDR2 SQIVND (reference sequence). The CDR3 runs to 14 residues. V was pared by 4 bases and J by 0 bases, with 10 bases between. Written as DNA, the CDR3 is TGTGCCAGTAGTACGGGGACGGGCTCCTACGAGCAGTACTTC. Translation gives CASSTGTGSYEQYF.

This clone was detected only a few times. The chain couples TRBV4-2 to TRBJ2-7; TRBD2 agrees at 10 bases. This CDR3 has 15 residues. With 2 bases clipped from V and 3 bases from J, the junction kept 4 bases outside the gene matches. Germline CDR1 is LGHNA and CDR2 is YNFKEQ. Here the CDR3 DNA reads TGTGCCAGCAGCCAAACTAGCGGGGTCGACTACGAGCAGTACTTC. Encoded protein: CASSQTSGVDYEQYF.

The rearrangement links TRBV4-3 to TRBJ2-1; D is undetermined. CDR1 is LGHNA, CDR2 YSLEER, per germline. The CDR3 spans 15 residues. The germline V and J ends were trimmed by 1 base and 1 base, with 8 bases remaining between them. The DNA of the CDR3 is TGCGCCAGCAGCCAAGTTGCGGATTCCTACAATGAGCAGTTCTTC. This encodes CASSQVADSYNEQFF.

The CDR3 sequence is CAISGTLAGVEDTQYF. Written as DNA, the CDR3 is TGTGCCATCAGTGGGACACTAGCGGGGGTCGAAGATACGCAGTATTTT. The genes are TRBV10-3 and TRBJ2-3, with TRBD2 identical over 11 bases. Trimming at V came to 4 bases and at J to 5 bases, leaving 8 bases not matched to a gene. Per the germline V gene, CDR1 is ENHRY and CDR2 is SYGVKD. CDR3 length equals 16 residues.

The chain joins TRBV5-1 to TRBJ1-2; TRBD1 aligns across 12 bases. The CDR3 consists of 17 residues. J was trimmed by 4 bases and V by 4 bases; bases with no gene match: 11. Germline-derived CDR1 and CDR2 are SGHRS and YFSETQ. DNA of the CDR3: TGCGCCAGCAGCGCAGGGACAGGGGGCGAATCTGGCTATGGCTACACCTTC. Translated, it gives CASSAGTGGESGYGYTF.

The CDR3 sequence is CATQTAQETQYF. The CDR3 DNA follows: TGTGCCACCCAGACAGCCCAAGAGACCCAGTACTTC. The rearrangement joins TRBV15 to TRBJ2-5; D may be TRBD1 (5 bases). This CDR3 has 12 residues. The V end was cut by 8 bases, the J end by 1 base, with 8 bases between. CDR1 is LNHNV and CDR2 is YYDKDF in the germline V gene (reference sequence).

The J gene is TRBJ2-5, the V gene TRBV27, with 7 bases identical to TRBD2. V lost 0 bases and J lost 4; bases outside the gene matches: 5. The CDR3 is made up of 15 amino acids. The germline CDR1 and CDR2 sequences are MNHEY and SMNVEV (reference sequence). The CDR3 DNA reads TGTGCCAGCAGTTTATCGGGAGGGTCGGCAGAGACCCAGTACTTC. Protein product: CASSLSGGSAETQYF.

This clone has a single count. The chain combines TRBV7-6 with TRBJ2-1; the match to TRBD2 covers 12 bases. The CDR3 is made up of 17 amino acids. Germline lookup yields CDR1 SGHVS and CDR2 FNYEAQ. V was clipped by 1 base and J by 6 bases; unmatched bases: 7. This chain's CDR3 is CASSLVASGRAVNEQFF. The CDR3 DNA reads as TGTGCCAGCAGCTTAGTGGCTAGCGGGAGGGCCGTCAATGAGCAGTTCTTC.

CDR3 amino acids: CASSLWAAQSPLHF. The CDR3 nucleotides read TGTGCCAGCAGTTTATGGGCCGCACAGTCACCCCTCCACTTT. The chain has TRBV28 and TRBJ1-6, with D hard to call. V lost 0 bases and J 10 bases, leaving 10 bases between the germline ends. CDR1 is MDHEN, CDR2 SYDVKM, per germline. The CDR3 covers 14 residues.

The V and J genes are TRBV27 and TRBJ1-5; the D is unclear. V gave up 5 bases and J gave up 0 bases, with 11 bases separating them. Germline loops: CDR1 MNHEY, CDR2 SMNVEV (reference sequence). The CDR3 totals 15 residues. The CDR3 nucleotides are TGTGCCAGCAGTCCATGGGTTTATAGCAATCAGCCCCAGCATTTT. It translates to CASSPWVYSNQPQHF.

V gene TRBV7-6 combines with J gene TRBJ2-1, with 13 bases aligning to TRBD2. Unmatched junction bases numbered 7, after V lost 5 bases and J lost 9 bases. Germline V gene data show CDR1 as SGHVS and CDR2 as FNYEAQ. The CDR3 consists of 15 residues. CDR3 in DNA: TGTGCCAGCAGCCACGGACTAGCGGGGGACAGTGAGCAGTTCTTC. Encoded protein: CASSHGLAGDSEQFF.

About this clone: This CDR3 is also generated by other DNA sequences in the sample. V gene TRBV30 combines with J gene TRBJ2-7; 10 nucleotides align to TRBD1. This CDR3 region has 13 residues. CDR1 GTSNPN and CDR2 SVGIG come from the germline V gene (reference sequence). Trimming cost V 5 bases and J 1 base; bases outside gene matches: 2. The CDR3 sequence: CAWGQGVSYEQYF. CDR3 DNA: TGTGCCTGGGGACAGGGGGTTTCCTACGAGCAGTACTTC. Full variable domain (missing parts from reference TRBV30 and TRBJ2-7): SQTIHQWPATLVQPVGSPLSLECTVEGTSNPNLYWYRQAAGRGLQLLFYSVGIGQISSEVPQNLSASRPQDRQFILSSKKLLLSDSGFYLCAWGQGVSYEQYFGPGTRLTVT.

The V call is TRBV21-1, the J call TRBJ1-5; TRBD1, the table's D call, was not compared with the DNA. TRBV21-1 is reported as a pseudogene. The CDR3 is 18 residues long. The CDR3 region is CASSKADPTGDSNQPQHF. In DNA form, the CDR3 reads TGTGCCAGCAGCAAAGCGGACCCGACAGGAGATAGCAATCAGCCCCAGCATTTT.

This clone showed up just once. The chain has TRBV9 and TRBJ2-2; D uncertain. The CDR3 has 13 residues. V lost 6 bases, J lost 0 bases, and 6 bases lay in between. Per the germline V gene, CDR1 is SGDLS and CDR2 is YYNGEE. The CDR3 DNA follows: TGTGCCAGCACAGCTCCGAACACCGGGGAGCTGTTTTTT. This encodes CASTAPNTGELFF.

This clone was observed a single time. The chain combines TRBV6-5 with TRBJ2-7, with D tentatively TRBD1 or TRBD2 (5 bases each). CDR1 MNHEY and CDR2 SVGAGI come from the germline V gene. The CDR3 extends over 15 amino acids. V lost 6 bases, J lost 0 bases, and 15 bases lay in between. CDR3 coding DNA: TGTGCCAGCAGGGGGGTCACAGAGAGCTCCTACGAGCAGTACTTC. It translates to CASRGVTESSYEQYF.

The chain joins TRBV5-6 to TRBJ1-2; TRBD1 matches at 8 bases. J lost 2 bases, V lost 4 bases, and 4 bases had no gene match. This CDR3 has 14 amino acids. Germline V gene data show CDR1 as SGHDT and CDR2 as YYEEEE. CDR3 sequence (DNA): TGTGCCAGCAGCCAGGGGGCGACAAACTATGGCTACACCTTC. Encoded protein: CASSQGATNYGYTF.

CDR3 protein: CASSPGLGEQETQYF. CDR3 coding DNA: TGCGCCAGCAGCCCGGGACTTGGGGAGCAAGAGACCCAGTACTTC. The chain links TRBV5-1 to TRBJ2-5; maybe TRBD2 (6 bases). The CDR3 covers 15 residues. Germline V gene lookup returns CDR1 SGHRS and CDR2 YFSETQ. V gave up 4 bases and J gave up 2 bases, with 15 bases separating them. Full variable domain (rest looked up from reference TRBV5-1 and TRBJ2-5): KAGVTQTPRYLIKTRGQQVTLSCSPISGHRSVSWYQQTPGQGLQFLFEYFSETQRNKGNFPGRFSGRQFSNSRSEMNVSTLELGDSALYLCASSPGLGEQETQYFGPGTRLLVL.

The gene calls are TRBV7-3 and TRBJ2-7, with 7 bases identical to TRBD1. Germline V lookup: CDR1 SGHTA, CDR2 FQGTGA. This CDR3 is built from 14 residues. Unmatched junction bases numbered 4, after V lost 2 bases and J lost 3 bases. The CDR3 here is CASSLGQGDYEQYF. The CDR3 bases are TGTGCCAGCAGCTTAGGGCAGGGGGACTACGAGCAGTACTTC.

The chain links TRBV5-1 to TRBJ2-7; D is uncertain. V was clipped by 1 base and J by 2 bases, with 7 bases between them. From germline, CDR1 is SGHRS and CDR2 YFSETQ. The CDR3 covers 13 residues. The CDR3: CASSLNWPYEQYF. DNA for the CDR3: TGCGCCAGCAGCTTGAACTGGCCCTACGAGCAGTACTTC.

The gene calls are TRBV25-1 and TRBJ1-1, with D tentatively TRBD1 (5 bases). V lost 5 bases to trimming and J lost 5 bases, with 12 bases between them. The CDR3 extends over 13 amino acids. Germline CDR1 reads MGHDK; CDR2 reads SYGVNS. The CDR3 loop reads CASSPQGRTEAFF. In DNA form, the CDR3 reads TGTGCCAGCAGTCCGCAGGGTAGGACTGAAGCTTTCTTT.

The rearrangement joins TRBV6-5 to TRBJ2-5; 8 nucleotides match TRBD2. Germline CDR1 and CDR2: MNHEY and SVGAGI. The CDR3 spans 14 residues. The trim removed 0 bases at V and 5 bases at J, leaving 2 bases unmatched. The CDR3: CASSYSSGTETQYF. In nucleotides, the CDR3 is TGTGCCAGCAGTTACTCTAGCGGGACGGAGACCCAGTACTTC.

V and J are TRBV27 and TRBJ1-1; the D gene is possibly TRBD1 (6 bases). V was pared by 4 bases and J by 0 bases, with 9 bases between. The CDR3 runs to 14 residues. CDR1 and CDR2 from the germline V gene are MNHEY and SMNVEV (reference sequence). Written as DNA, the CDR3 is TGTGCCAGCAGTTCGAGACAGGTGAACACTGAAGCTTTCTTT. This gives the protein CASSSRQVNTEAFF.

This clone showed up just a few times. Distinct nucleotide sequences in the sample also encode this CDR3. The rearrangement uses TRBV27 and TRBJ2-7; D perhaps matches TRBD1 (5 bases). CDR1 is MNHEY, CDR2 SMNVEV, per germline (reference sequence). This CDR3 region has 13 residues. The V end was cut by 2 bases, the J end by 2 bases, with 7 bases between. The CDR3 DNA follows: TGTGCCAGCAGTTTAGGGGCAGCCTACGAGCAGTACTTC. Residues: CASSLGAAYEQYF.

This sequence joins TRBV6-6 and TRBJ2-3; 9 positions match TRBD2. CDR1 and CDR2 from the germline V gene are MNHNY and SVGAGI (reference sequence). The CDR3 is 15 amino acids. The trim removed 8 bases at V and 0 bases at J, leaving 6 bases unmatched. This CDR3 is CASGSGGTSTDTQYF. The CDR3, as DNA: TGTGCCAGCGGTAGCGGGGGCACTAGCACAGATACGCAGTATTTT.

The chain is built from TRBV9 and TRBJ2-7; possibly TRBD1 for D (6 bases). The CDR3 has 16 amino acids. Germline V gives CDR1 SGDLS, CDR2 YYNGEE. Deletions cut 3 bases from V and 3 bases from J, with 19 bases between. The chain's CDR3 is CASSDPQGRNGYEQYF. CDR3 DNA sequence: TGTGCCAGCAGCGACCCACAGGGCCGCAATGGCTACGAGCAGTACTTC. The entire variable domain, with the rest obtained from reference TRBV9 and TRBJ2-7, is as follows: DSGVTQTPKHLITATGQRVTLRCSPRSGDLSVYWYQQSLDQGLQFLIQYYNGEERAKGNILERFSAQQFPDLHSELNLSSLELGDSALYFCASSDPQGRNGYEQYFGPGTRLTVT.

This chain uses TRBV5-1 with TRBJ1-6; D is perhaps TRBD1 (6 bases). With 10 bases removed from V and 0 bases from J, the gap between germline ends came to 20 bases. Germline values: CDR1 SGHRS, CDR2 YFSETQ. The CDR3 runs to 17 residues. In DNA form, the CDR3 reads TGCGCCGCGTATACAACAACAGGGAGCTCCTATAATTCACCCCTCCACTTT. Translation: CAAYTTTGSSYNSPLHF.

V gene TRBV13 combines with J gene TRBJ2-3, with D perhaps TRBD1 (5 bases). This CDR3 has 17 amino acids. Deletions cut 4 bases from V and 0 bases from J, with 17 bases between. Germline-derived CDR1 and CDR2 are PRHDT and FYEKMQ (reference sequence). The CDR3 region has the DNA TGTGCCAGCAGCTCCAAGGGGCCCCTGGGTAGCACAGATACGCAGTATTTT. It encodes CASSSKGPLGSTDTQYF.

The chain has TRBV13 and TRBJ2-5; 7 bases are a match to TRBD1. J was trimmed by 5 bases and V by 1 base; bases with no gene match: 10. Per germline, CDR1 PRHDT and CDR2 FYEKMQ (reference sequence). CDR3 size: 16 residues. Written as DNA, the CDR3 is TGTGCCAGCAGCTTAGCCGGTGTCGGACAGGCGGAGACCCAGTACTTC. This codes for CASSLAGVGQAETQYF.

The gene calls are TRBV12-1 and TRBJ2-3; no DNA check was done on the table's D call, TRBD2. TRBV12-1 is a listed pseudogene. CDR3 size: 17 residues. The CDR3 sequence: CASSYGTSGSSTDTQYF. The CDR3 coding sequence is TGTGCCAGCAGCTATGGGACTAGCGGTTCTAGCACAGATACGCAGTATTTT.

About this clone itself: In the same sample, other DNA sequences code for this CDR3. The genes are TRBV20-1 and TRBJ2-3; weak D call: TRBD2 (5 bases). With 6 bases removed from V and 5 bases from J, the gap between germline ends came to 9 bases. The CDR3 has 11 residues. Germline V gene data show CDR1 as DFQATT and CDR2 as SNEGSKA (reference sequence). The CDR3: CSAPRGDTQYF. CDR3 bases: TGCAGTGCCCCACGGGGAGATACGCAGTATTTT.